The 26 T cell receptor beta chains below were found in one sample sequenced in a study of T cell changes during pregnancy in multiple sclerosis. Using immunoSEQ multiplex PCR, the repertoire was profiled, and TCRdb retains in-frame clones only, with some absent. Seen here are about 66,000 clones, 91% observed once, and the top ten hold roughly 5%. The material was CD8+ T cells from peripheral blood mononuclear cells, obtained before pregnancy. These receptors were obtained from a female donor with multiple sclerosis, enrolled in a pregnancy study.

The chain employs TRBV15 and TRBJ1-2; possibly TRBD1 for D (5 bases). Trimming stripped 3 bases from V and 3 bases from J, with 17 bases between. There are 16 residues in the CDR3. The germline gives CDR1 LNHNV, CDR2 YYDKDF (reference sequence). CDR3 protein: CATSSHGQDMDYGYTF. CDR3 nucleotide sequence: TGTGCCACCAGCAGCCATGGGCAGGACATGGACTATGGCTACACCTTC. The whole variable domain, filled in from reference TRBV15 and TRBJ1-2, reads DAMVIQNPRYQVTQFGKPVTLSCSQTLNHNVMYWYQQKSSQAPKLLFHYYDKDFNNEADTPDNFQSRRPNTSFCFLDIRSPGLGDTAMYLCATSSHGQDMDYGYTFGSGTRLTVV.

This clone was found once. Other nucleotide sequences from this sample produce the same CDR3. The V and J genes are TRBV18 and TRBJ2-7; D gene ambiguous. Germline lookup yields CDR1 KGHSH and CDR2 LQKENI. The length of the CDR3 is 13 residues. V was pared by 3 bases and J by 0 bases, with 6 bases between. The CDR3 DNA reads as TGTGCCAGCTCACCGGAGAGCTCCTACGAGCAGTACTTC. Translating gives CASSPESSYEQYF.

This chain uses TRBV15 with TRBJ2-1, with D perhaps matching TRBD1 (6 bases). The CDR3 contains 15 residues. Germline assignment: CDR1 LNHNV and CDR2 YYDKDF (reference sequence). Trimming removed 4 bases from V and 5 bases from J, with 15 bases in between. The CDR3 DNA is TGTGCCACCAGCACCCGCCGGGACATGGACAATGAGCAGTTCTTC. Translation gives CATSTRRDMDNEQFF.

The rearrangement uses TRBV23-1 and TRBJ2-7; 10 bases agree with TRBD2. TRBV23-1 qualifies as an ORF whose function is uncertain. V was pared by 6 bases and J by 4 bases, with 12 bases of the junction left unmatched. This CDR3 has 16 amino acids. The CDR3: CASSLQLAGRPYEQYF. CDR3 nucleotides: TGCGCCAGCAGCCTCCAACTAGCGGGGAGACCTTACGAGCAGTACTTC.

The chain uses TRBV29-1 and TRBJ2-7, with D unresolved. Trimming cost V 6 bases and J 2 bases, with 14 bases left between them. There are 13 residues in the CDR3. The germline V gene has CDR1 SQVTM and CDR2 ANQGSEA. CDR3 sequence (DNA): TGCAGCGTCCGCGGCCGATCGACCTACGAGCAGTACTTC. Protein sequence: CSVRGRSTYEQYF.

The genes are TRBV6-5 and TRBJ1-1, with D possibly TRBD1 on 5 matching bases. The CDR3 extends over 14 amino acids. The V gene's germline CDR1 is MNHEY and CDR2 SVGAGI. Trimming pared 5 bases from V and 4 bases from J, leaving 14 bases between. This CDR3 is CASSPMGRGTEAFF. Written as DNA, the CDR3 is TGTGCCAGCAGTCCTATGGGGCGAGGCACTGAAGCTTTCTTT.

This clone was counted between two and nine times. The V call is TRBV11-2, the J call TRBJ2-1; tentative D call: TRBD1 (6 bases). Germline CDR1 reads SGHAT; CDR2 reads FQNNGV. CDR3 length: 15 amino acids. V gave up 5 bases and J gave up 6 bases, with 17 bases separating them. The CDR3: CASSNQQGTVNEQFF. DNA of the CDR3: TGTGCCAGCAGCAATCAACAGGGAACTGTCAATGAGCAGTTCTTC.

This clone was recorded only once. The chain couples TRBV6-5 to TRBJ2-1; TRBD1 aligns across 7 bases. This CDR3 has 14 amino acids. After removal of 8 bases from V and 0 bases from J, the junction contained 4 bases not matched to a gene. In germline, CDR1 is MNHEY, CDR2 SVGAGI. This CDR3 is CASFRDSSYNEQFF. The CDR3 DNA reads TGTGCCAGCTTCCGGGACAGCTCCTACAATGAGCAGTTCTTC.

This sequence joins TRBV9 and TRBJ2-7; 9 nucleotides agree with TRBD1. Germline assignment: CDR1 SGDLS and CDR2 YYNGEE. J gave up 7 bases and V 3 bases, and 8 bases lay outside the gene matches. There are 14 residues in the CDR3. The CDR3 sequence: CASSGRTGVGEQYF. As DNA, the CDR3 is TGTGCCAGCAGCGGAAGGACAGGGGTTGGGGAGCAGTACTTC.

The CDR3 loop reads CASSPRDRVPLEQYF. The CDR3 DNA sequence: TGTGCCAGCTCACCACGGGACAGGGTCCCTTTAGAGCAGTACTTC. The genes are TRBV18 and TRBJ2-7; the match to TRBD1 covers 9 bases. CDR3 size: 15 residues. The V segment lost 1 base and the J segment 7 bases; nucleotides outside the gene matches: 8. The germline V gene encodes CDR1 KGHSH and CDR2 LQKENI.

V gene TRBV11-1 combines with J gene TRBJ2-3, with TRBD2 as a possible D gene (5 bases). Trimming shortened V by 5 bases and J by 0 bases, and 12 bases separated the two germline ends. Germline V gene data show CDR1 as SGHAT and CDR2 as FQDESV (reference sequence). The CDR3 extends over 15 amino acids. CDR3 in DNA: TGTGCCAGCAGCGCGAGGGAATCTAGCACAGATACGCAGTATTTT. It encodes CASSARESSTDTQYF.

This chain links TRBV5-1 with TRBJ2-7, with D perhaps matching TRBD1 (7 bases). The V gene lost 4 bases and the J gene lost 2 bases, with 22 bases spanning the gap. The CDR3 sequence is 17 residues long. The germline CDR1 and CDR2 sequences are SGHRS and YFSETQ. CDR3 residues: CASSTPRAGQTAYEQYF. CDR3 nucleotides: TGCGCCAGCAGCACCCCCCGGGCGGGACAGACTGCCTACGAGCAGTACTTC.

J is TRBJ2-1 and V is TRBV27, with 9 bases aligning to TRBD1. In germline, CDR1 is MNHEY, CDR2 SMNVEV (reference sequence). Trimming cost V 8 bases and J 6 bases; bases outside gene matches: 5. The CDR3 has 13 residues. The CDR3 bases are TGTGCCAGCTCAGGGACAGGGCTCAATGAGCAGTTCTTC. Encoded protein: CASSGTGLNEQFF.

Only one count was recorded for this clone. The gene calls are TRBV6-5 and TRBJ2-5; TRBD2 matches at 8 bases. The CDR3 has 13 residues. The germline gives CDR1 MNHEY, CDR2 SVGAGI. The V and J ends lost 5 bases and 4 bases, in that order; junction bases with no gene match: 3. The CDR3 loop reads CASSPGGGETQYF. Written as DNA, the CDR3 is TGTGCCAGCAGTCCCGGGGGGGGAGAGACCCAGTACTTC.

This chain's CDR3 is CASSSYPTVETQYF. In DNA form, the CDR3 reads TGTGCCAGCAGCTCTTACCCGACAGTAGAGACCCAGTACTTC. The rearrangement uses TRBV7-6 and TRBJ2-5, with D maybe TRBD1 (5 bases). Germline lookup yields CDR1 SGHVS and CDR2 FNYEAQ. The CDR3 covers 14 residues. V was trimmed by 4 bases and J by 4 bases, leaving 13 bases between them.

This chain connects TRBV19 to TRBJ1-6; 9 nucleotides agree with TRBD1. Germline CDR1 is LNHDA and CDR2 is SQIVND (reference sequence). The CDR3 extends over 16 amino acids. Trimming took 2 bases from V and 9 from J; bases not matched to a gene: 8. CDR3: CASSITGGGEVSPLHF. The CDR3 bases are TGTGCCAGTAGTATAACAGGGGGCGGCGAGGTTTCACCCCTCCACTTT. Based on the CDR3 plus reference TRBV19 and TRBJ1-6, the full variable domain is DGGITQSPKYLFRKEGQNVTLSCEQNLNHDAMYWYRQDPGQGLRLIYYSQIVNDFQKGDIAEGYSVSREKKESFPLTVTSAQKNPTAFYLCASSITGGGEVSPLHFGNGTRLTVT.

This chain joins TRBV5-1 and TRBJ2-1, with 8 bases matching TRBD1. J gave up 3 bases and V 4 bases, and 3 bases lay outside the gene matches. Germline V lookup: CDR1 SGHRS, CDR2 YFSETQ. The CDR3 runs 14 residues. CDR3 in amino acids: CASSGTGNYNEQFF. The CDR3 region has the DNA TGCGCCAGCAGCGGGACAGGTAACTACAATGAGCAGTTCTTC.

The chain links TRBV7-9 to TRBJ2-3; 11 bases map to TRBD2. The ends lost 5 bases at V and 6 bases at J; junction bases unmatched: 13. CDR1 and CDR2 (germline): SEHNR, FQNEAQ (reference sequence). The CDR3 runs to 17 residues. The CDR3 spells CASSPTLAGASPDTQYF. CDR3 sequence (DNA): TGTGCCAGCAGCCCAACACTAGCGGGGGCCTCTCCCGATACGCAGTATTTT.

The gene calls are TRBV15 and TRBJ2-6; 7 nucleotides agree with TRBD1. V shed 2 bases, J shed 2 bases, and the junction held 0 bases outside the gene matches. The germline V gene encodes CDR1 LNHNV and CDR2 YYDKDF (reference sequence). CDR3 length: 15 amino acids. The CDR3 protein is CATSRQGAGANVLTF. For the CDR3, the DNA is TGTGCCACCAGCAGACAGGGGGCTGGGGCCAACGTCCTGACTTTC.

The chain couples TRBV5-6 to TRBJ2-2; D is unresolved. Trimming cost V 4 bases and J 6 bases, with 7 bases left between them. The CDR3 runs to 12 residues. Germline-derived CDR1 and CDR2 are SGHDT and YYEEEE. The CDR3 coding sequence is TGTGCCAGCAGCCCCAGTGCCGGGGAGCTGTTTTTT. Protein product: CASSPSAGELFF.

The rearrangement uses TRBV30 and TRBJ2-3; 9 positions match TRBD2. The ends lost 2 bases at V and 2 bases at J; junction bases unmatched: 8. Germline loops: CDR1 GTSNPN, CDR2 SVGIG (reference sequence). The CDR3 runs to 16 residues. The CDR3 DNA follows: TGTGCCTGGAGTTTATTGAGCGGGGGGACCACAGATACGCAGTATTTT. This codes for CAWSLLSGGTTDTQYF.

The J gene is TRBJ2-6, the V gene TRBV6-1; D may be TRBD2 (5 bases). CDR3 length: 16 residues. V was clipped by 3 bases and J by 4 bases, with 13 bases between them. CDR1 is MNHNS, CDR2 SASEGT, per germline. For the CDR3, the DNA is TGTGCCAGCAGTGAGGGTCGAGGGCCGGGGGCCAACGTCCTGACTTTC. Protein product: CASSEGRGPGANVLTF.

The V call is TRBV7-6, the J call TRBJ2-3; 10 bases agree with TRBD2. V trimming: 1 base; J trimming: 6 bases; junction bases outside the gene matches: 4. The CDR3 is made up of 15 amino acids. Germline V CDR1 and CDR2: SGHVS, FNYEAQ. The CDR3 DNA reads TGTGCCAGCAGCTTAGAATCTAGCGGGGGTGATACGCAGTATTTT. Encoded protein: CASSLESSGGDTQYF.

The genes are TRBV5-1 and TRBJ1-5; 7 nucleotides agree with TRBD1. Trimming at V came to 5 bases and at J to 5 bases, leaving 10 bases not matched to a gene. The CDR3 loop spans 15 amino acids. The germline V gene has CDR1 SGHRS and CDR2 YFSETQ. CDR3 region: CASRVGETGDQPQHF. CDR3 nucleotide sequence: TGCGCCAGCAGAGTAGGGGAAACAGGGGATCAGCCCCAGCATTTT.

This chain joins TRBV18 and TRBJ1-2; 7 bases fit TRBD1. The CDR3 contains 15 residues. CDR1 and CDR2 from the germline V gene are KGHSH and LQKENI. V lost 6 bases and J lost 2; bases outside the gene matches: 9. CDR3 in amino acids: CASSLQGGDNYGYTF. CDR3 DNA: TGTGCCAGCTCTCTCCAGGGGGGCGACAACTATGGCTACACCTTC.

V is TRBV6-5 and J is TRBJ2-7; 10 bases are shared with TRBD1. Germline V gene lookup returns CDR1 MNHEY and CDR2 SVGAGI. CDR3 length: 14 residues. After removal of 4 bases from V and 3 bases from J, the junction contained 3 bases not matched to a gene. Here the CDR3 reads CASSSGDRGYEQYF. The CDR3 nucleotides read TGTGCCAGCAGTTCGGGGGACAGGGGCTACGAGCAGTACTTC.